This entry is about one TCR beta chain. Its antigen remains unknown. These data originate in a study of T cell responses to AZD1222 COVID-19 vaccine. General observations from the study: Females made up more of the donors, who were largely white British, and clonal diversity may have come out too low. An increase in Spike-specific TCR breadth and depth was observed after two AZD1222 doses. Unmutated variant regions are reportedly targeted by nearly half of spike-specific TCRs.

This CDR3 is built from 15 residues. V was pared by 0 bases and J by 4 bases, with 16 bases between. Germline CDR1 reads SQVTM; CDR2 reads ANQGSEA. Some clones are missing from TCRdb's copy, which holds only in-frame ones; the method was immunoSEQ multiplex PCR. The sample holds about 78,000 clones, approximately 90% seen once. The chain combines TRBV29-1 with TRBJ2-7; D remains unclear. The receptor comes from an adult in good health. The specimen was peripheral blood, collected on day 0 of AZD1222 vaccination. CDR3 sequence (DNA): TGCAGCGTTGAAGATCCCTATGAGGATTCGTACGAGCAGTACTTC. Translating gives CSVEDPYEDSYEQYF.